The 18 T cell receptor beta chains below come from one sample, sequenced in a study of T cell responses to AZD1222 COVID-19 vaccine. Clones were sequenced by immunoSEQ multiplex PCR, and TCRdb holds only the in-frame ones, with some missing. The sample lists 50,000 to 75,000 clones; 89% were seen once. The sample in question was peripheral blood, obtained 28 days after the second AZD1222 dose. Source of these receptors: an adult who received the AZD1222 COVID-19 vaccine.

The CDR3 DNA reads as TGCGCCAGCAGCCAGACAGGGGAAGAGACCCAGTACTTC. Translated: CASSQTGEETQYF. The chain couples TRBV5-1 to TRBJ2-5; 8 bases line up with TRBD1. Germline CDR1 is SGHRS and CDR2 is YFSETQ. The CDR3 sequence is 13 residues long. J lost 3 bases, V lost 4 bases, and 2 bases had no gene match.

CDR3 sequence (DNA): TGCGCCAGCAGCTTTCTAGGGTTCGGCACTGAAGCTTTCTTT. Amino acids: CASSFLGFGTEAFF. The gene calls are TRBV5-1 and TRBJ1-1; D is unresolved. The germline V gene has CDR1 SGHRS and CDR2 YFSETQ. The V gene lost 2 bases and the J gene lost 4 bases, with 12 bases spanning the gap. The length of the CDR3 is 14 residues.

This clone occurred once. The chain employs TRBV7-2 and TRBJ2-3, with TRBD2 identical over 13 bases. CDR1 SGHTA and CDR2 FQGNSA come from the germline V gene. The CDR3 totals 17 residues. Trimming at V came to 1 base and at J to 5 bases, leaving 6 bases not matched to a gene. The CDR3 DNA sequence: TGTGCCAGCAGCTTAGAACTAGCGGGAGGGCCCGGAGATACGCAGTATTTT. Its protein product is CASSLELAGGPGDTQYF.

This chain connects TRBV28 to TRBJ1-4; D call uncertain. The V end lost 3 bases, the J end lost 6 bases, and 11 bases lay between the germline ends. This CDR3 comprises 14 residues. Germline V CDR1 and CDR2: MDHEN, SYDVKM. The chain's CDR3 is CASSFDGTYEKLFF. The CDR3 coding sequence is TGTGCCAGCAGTTTCGACGGTACTTATGAAAAACTGTTTTTT.

The chain has TRBV6-6 and TRBJ1-2; a possible D gene is TRBD1 (6 bases). Trimming took off 7 bases at V and 8 bases at J, with 23 bases between the two ends. The CDR3 covers 15 residues. CDR1 and CDR2 from the germline V gene are MNHNY and SVGAGI (reference sequence). The CDR3 region has the DNA TGTGCCAGCATCCAAGGGGGGGGCCCGACTGTAGGCTACACCTTC. This gives the protein CASIQGGGPTVGYTF.

The rearrangement uses TRBV3-1 (or the pseudogene TRBV3-2) and TRBJ2-5; D may match TRBD1 or TRBD2 (5 bases each). The CDR3 covers 15 residues. V was cut by 0 bases and J by 5 bases, with 13 bases left in between. Germline V CDR1 and CDR2: LGHDT, YNNKEL (reference sequence). The CDR3 DNA sequence: TGTGCCAGCAGCCAAGAAACTTCAGGGAGTGAGACCCAGTACTTC. It encodes CASSQETSGSETQYF.

The J gene is TRBJ2-3, the V gene TRBV6-2 or TRBV6-3; 7 bases map to TRBD1. The V segment lost 0 bases and the J segment 4 bases; nucleotides outside the gene matches: 4. The CDR3 has 15 residues. CDR1 and CDR2 (germline): MNHEY, SVGEGT. The CDR3 loop reads CASSYSIDRADTQYF. DNA of the CDR3: TGTGCCAGCAGTTACTCGATTGACAGGGCAGATACGCAGTATTTT.

The chain carries TRBV3-1 (or the pseudogene TRBV3-2) and TRBJ2-7; the D gene is possibly TRBD2 (5 bases). The CDR3 is made up of 16 amino acids. V lost 1 base and J lost 1, with 14 bases in between. Germline V gene sequence: CDR1 LGHDT, CDR2 YNNKEL (reference sequence). The CDR3 is CASSQGRARGSYEQYF. The CDR3 DNA reads TGTGCCAGCAGCCAAGGACGAGCTCGCGGGTCCTACGAGCAGTACTTC.

V is TRBV15 and J is TRBJ1-1, with D unclear. This CDR3 comprises 15 residues. V lost 5 bases to trimming and J lost 1 base, with 14 bases between them. Germline loops: CDR1 LNHNV, CDR2 YYDKDF (reference sequence). The CDR3 bases are TGTGCCACCAGCTCTACCGCGACGGGGAACACTGAAGCTTTCTTT. It specifies CATSSTATGNTEAFF.

The V call is TRBV5-1, the J call TRBJ2-7; D possibly corresponds to TRBD2 (6 bases). The CDR3 length is 17 residues. The germline gives CDR1 SGHRS, CDR2 YFSETQ. V was shortened by 2 bases and J by 5 bases, with 23 bases between the two germline ends. The CDR3 region is CASSFTPTTRLRDEQYF. DNA of the CDR3: TGCGCCAGCAGCTTTACCCCGACGACTAGGCTGAGGGACGAGCAGTACTTC. Drawing the rest from reference TRBV5-1 and TRBJ2-7, the complete variable domain is KAGVTQTPRYLIKTRGQQVTLSCSPISGHRSVSWYQQTPGQGLQFLFEYFSETQRNKGNFPGRFSGRQFSNSRSEMNVSTLELGDSALYLCASSFTPTTRLRDEQYFGPGTRLTVT.

The V and J genes are TRBV9 and TRBJ2-3; the D gene is possibly TRBD1 (6 bases). CDR1 and CDR2 (germline): SGDLS, YYNGEE. Trimming pared 0 bases from V and 4 bases from J, leaving 9 bases between. The CDR3 has 14 residues. CDR3 nucleotide sequence: TGTGCCAGCAGCGTAGCACAGGGCGCAGATACGCAGTATTTT. The encoded protein is CASSVAQGADTQYF.

Here the CDR3 reads CAISDWGRENTGELFF. In DNA, the CDR3 is TGTGCCATCAGTGATTGGGGGAGGGAGAACACCGGGGAGCTGTTTTTT. V gene TRBV10-3 combines with J gene TRBJ2-2; TRBD2 matches 7 bases. Germline V lookup: CDR1 ENHRY, CDR2 SYGVKD. CDR3 length: 16 amino acids. The V gene end was trimmed by 3 bases and the J gene end by 1 base; junction bases not matched to a gene: 5.

This chain connects TRBV4-2 to TRBJ1-5; TRBD1 aligns across 9 bases. Trimming removed 0 bases from V and 0 bases from J; junction bases left unmatched: 9. The germline CDR1 and CDR2 sequences are LGHNA and YNFKEQ. The CDR3 totals 19 residues. CDR3 sequence: CASSQDLATGGYSNQPQHF. The CDR3 region has the DNA TGTGCCAGCAGCCAAGATCTCGCGACAGGGGGTTATAGCAATCAGCCCCAGCATTTT.

The chain uses TRBV5-1 and TRBJ2-7; D perhaps matches TRBD1 (6 bases). The CDR3 runs to 12 residues. Between the trimmed V and J ends, which lost 6 bases and 2 bases, there was a span of 9 bases. CDR1 SGHRS and CDR2 YFSETQ come from the germline V gene. CDR3 DNA sequence: TGCGCCAGCAACAGGGATCCCTACGAGCAGTACTTC. This encodes CASNRDPYEQYF. The whole variable domain, filled in from reference TRBV5-1 and TRBJ2-7, reads KAGVTQTPRYLIKTRGQQVTLSCSPISGHRSVSWYQQTPGQGLQFLFEYFSETQRNKGNFPGRFSGRQFSNSRSEMNVSTLELGDSALYLCASNRDPYEQYFGPGTRLTVT.

The chain is built from TRBV10-3 and TRBJ1-3; maybe TRBD1 (6 bases). From germline, CDR1 is ENHRY and CDR2 SYGVKD. The CDR3 spans 13 residues. In nucleotides, the CDR3 is TGTGCTACCGAGGGGGGTACAGGAAACACCATATATTTT. Translating it yields CATEGGTGNTIYF.

The chain carries TRBV4-1 and TRBJ2-5, with 7 nucleotides matching TRBD2. The CDR3 has 12 amino acids. Trimming at V came to 2 bases and at J to 7 bases, leaving 1 base not matched to a gene. Per the germline V gene, CDR1 is MGHRA and CDR2 is YSYEKL. The CDR3 is CASSQPSGTQYF. CDR3 nucleotides: TGCGCCAGCAGCCAACCTAGCGGGACCCAGTACTTC.

The rearrangement links TRBV29-1 to TRBJ2-1; TRBD1 is a possible D gene (5 bases). V lost 4 bases to trimming and J lost 5 bases, with 12 bases between them. This CDR3 has 13 amino acids. The V gene's germline CDR1 is SQVTM and CDR2 ANQGSEA. In nucleotides, the CDR3 is TGCAGCGTTGCGGCAGGGCACGACAATGAGCAGTTCTTC. Protein: CSVAAGHDNEQFF.

The J gene is TRBJ2-7, the V gene TRBV5-4; D is unresolved. The V end lost 0 bases, the J end lost 5 bases, and 12 bases lay between the germline ends. Germline V gene lookup returns CDR1 SGHNT and CDR2 YYREEE (reference sequence). The CDR3 consists of 14 residues. CDR3 nucleotide sequence: TGTGCCAGCAGCTTGGTGGTAGAGGCCGACGAGCAGTACTTC. This encodes CASSLVVEADEQYF.